This TCR beta chain was identified in a study of cytomegalovirus exposure and HLA in healthy donors. The data were produced by immunoSEQ multiplex PCR, yet TCRdb's version contains in-frame clones alone and is incomplete. The sample includes 220,000 or so clones, about nine tenths seen only once; the top ten take about 2%. The donors were in the approximately 130-subject validation cohort; that cohort was separate from the roughly 660-subject first cohort. Study outcomes and limitations: Cytomegalovirus-associated TCR beta chains were listed, numbering over 150. High sensitivity and specificity were reportedly achieved when the classifier diagnosed cytomegalovirus status. In vitro confirmation showed a few CMV-associated chains to be CMV antigen specific.

Trimming took 3 bases from V and 0 from J; bases not matched to a gene: 9. CDR3 size: 17 residues. Germline CDR1 is SGDLS and CDR2 is YYNGEE. To note about this clone: No antigen is known for it.

Sequenced: PBMCs. The V call is TRBV9, the J call TRBJ2-1; the match to TRBD2 covers 7 bases. The receptor's source is a woman between 18 and 29 years old in good health and CMV-seropositive. CDR3 protein: CASSDDTSEHSYNEQFF. In DNA form, the CDR3 reads TGTGCCAGCAGCGACGATACTAGCGAACACTCCTACAATGAGCAGTTCTTC. Variable domain in full (rest from reference TRBV9 and TRBJ2-1): DSGVTQTPKHLITATGQRVTLRCSPRSGDLSVYWYQQSLDQGLQFLIQYYNGEERAKGNILERFSAQQFPDLHSELNLSSLELGDSALYFCASSDDTSEHSYNEQFFGPGTRLTVL.